This TCR beta chain comes out of a study of metastatic and nonmetastatic thyroid tumors. Study-wide background: Thyroid patients, malignant and benign, had repertoires compared across blood and tumor or nodule tissue.

TCRdb re-called the PCR reads with MiXCR. The repertoire holds about 26,000 clones, with around a quarter as singletons. Patients underwent thyroid surgery, and none had received any treatment before it. The ends were cut back, 7 bases at V and 2 bases at J, with 20 bases in the middle. Germline CDR1 reads MNHNS; CDR2 reads SASEGT. This CDR3 spans 16 amino acids. This clone qualifies as medium-sized. Its antigen is as yet unknown. Whole-study findings and limits: When malignant thyroid tumors were compared with benign nodules, TCR beta diversity was reportedly significantly higher in the malignant tumors. This held in both blood and tumor samples.

This chain connects TRBV6-1 to TRBJ1-1, with a tentative D call TRBD1 (5 bases). Source material: blood. This clonotype originated in a female donor with papillary thyroid cancer or a benign thyroid nodule (not recorded which). Some clones in this sample may be carry-over from other donors' samples. The CDR3 sequence: CASKRMVEGPNTEAFF. In DNA form, the CDR3 reads TGTGCCAGCAAACGGATGGTAGAGGGGCCTAACACTGAAGCTTTCTTT.